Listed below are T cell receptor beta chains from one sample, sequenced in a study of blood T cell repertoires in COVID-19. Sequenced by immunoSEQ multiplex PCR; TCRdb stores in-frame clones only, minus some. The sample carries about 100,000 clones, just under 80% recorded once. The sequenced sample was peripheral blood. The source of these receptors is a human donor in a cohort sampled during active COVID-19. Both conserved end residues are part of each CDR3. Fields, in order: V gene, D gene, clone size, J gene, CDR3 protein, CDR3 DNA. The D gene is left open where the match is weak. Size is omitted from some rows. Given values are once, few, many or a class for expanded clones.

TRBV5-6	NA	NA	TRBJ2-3	CASSLAGIDTQYF	TGTGCCAGCAGCTTGGCCGGGATCGATACGCAGTATTTT
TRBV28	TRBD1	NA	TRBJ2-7	CASTRTGRREQYF	TGTGCCAGCACCCGGACAGGCCGGCGCGAGCAGTACTTC
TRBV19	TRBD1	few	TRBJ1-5	CASRVGTGNQPQHF	TGTGCCAGCCGGGTGGGGACAGGGAATCAGCCCCAGCATTTT
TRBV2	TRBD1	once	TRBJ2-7	CASSVLQGAQGEQYF	TGTGCCAGCAGTGTTTTACAGGGGGCGCAGGGCGAGCAGTACTTC
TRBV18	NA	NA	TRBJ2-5	CASSPPGEQETQYF	TGTGCCAGCTCACCACCGGGAGAGCAAGAGACCCAGTACTTC
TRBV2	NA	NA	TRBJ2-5	CASSPVGRETQYF	TGTGCCAGCAGTCCCGTAGGGAGAGAGACCCAGTACTTC
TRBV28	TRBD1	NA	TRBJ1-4	CASSLWTGSTNEKLFF	TGTGCCAGCAGCCTCTGGACAGGGAGTACTAATGAAAAACTGTTTTTT
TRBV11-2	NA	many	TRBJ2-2	CASNSDGTPRGAGELFF	TGTGCCAGCAACTCTGATGGGACTCCAAGAGGAGCCGGGGAGCTGTTTTTT
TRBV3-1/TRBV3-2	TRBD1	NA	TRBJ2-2	CASSLRDRGPGELFF	TGTGCCAGCAGTTTACGGGACAGGGGGCCCGGGGAGCTGTTTTTT
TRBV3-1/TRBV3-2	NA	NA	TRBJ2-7	CASSSSTGSYEQYF	TGTGCCAGCAGCTCCTCGACTGGATCCTACGAGCAGTACTTC
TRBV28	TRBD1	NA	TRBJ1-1	CASKDRGRSTEAFF	TGTGCCAGCAAGGACAGGGGCCGGAGCACTGAAGCTTTCTTT
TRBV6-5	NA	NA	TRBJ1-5	CASSQDDLQVKAQHF	TGTGCCAGCAGCCAAGACGACCTCCAGGTAAAGGCCCAGCATTTT
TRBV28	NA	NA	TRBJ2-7	CASSSRGSLSYEQYF	TGTGCCAGCAGCTCCCGAGGCAGTCTCTCCTACGAGCAGTACTTC
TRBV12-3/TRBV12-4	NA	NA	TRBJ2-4	CASSLGTGDIQYF	TGTGCCAGCAGTTTGGGCACCGGGGACATTCAGTACTTC
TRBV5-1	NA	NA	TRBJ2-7	CASSPNSYEQYF	TGCGCCAGCAGCCCAAATTCCTACGAGCAGTACTTC
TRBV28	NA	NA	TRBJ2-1	CASSSWTTSYNEQFF	TGTGCCAGCAGTTCCTGGACTACTTCTTACAATGAGCAGTTCTTC
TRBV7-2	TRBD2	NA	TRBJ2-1	CASSPPWPSGNYNEQFF	TGTGCCAGCAGCCCTCCCTGGCCTAGCGGGAACTACAATGAGCAGTTCTTC
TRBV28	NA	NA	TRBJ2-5	CASSSSGTRQETQYF	TGTGCCAGCAGTTCCTCCGGGACACGACAAGAGACCCAGTACTTC
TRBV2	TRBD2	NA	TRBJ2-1	CASFSGEQFF	TGTGCCAGCTTTAGCGGGGAGCAGTTCTTC
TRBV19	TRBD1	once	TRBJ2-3	CASSPRQGSPTDTQYF	TGTGCCAGTAGTCCCCGACAGGGATCTCCCACAGATACGCAGTATTTT
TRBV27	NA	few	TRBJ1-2	CASSLRQGGGYTF	TGTGCCAGCAGTTTAAGGCAGGGAGGGGGCTACACCTTC
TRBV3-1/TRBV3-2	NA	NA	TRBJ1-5	CASSSAVNQPQHF	TGTGCCAGCAGCTCGGCGGTGAATCAGCCCCAGCATTTT
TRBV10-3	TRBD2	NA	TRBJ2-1	CAISESGLSHEQFF	TGTGCCATCAGTGAGTCGGGACTATCCCATGAGCAGTTCTTC
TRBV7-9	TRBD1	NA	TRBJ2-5	CASSPQQGPTETQYF	TGTGCCAGCAGCCCACAACAGGGGCCCACGGAGACCCAGTACTTC
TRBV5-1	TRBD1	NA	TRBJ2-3	CASSAGQVTDTQYF	TGCGCCAGCAGCGCGGGACAGGTGACAGATACGCAGTATTTT
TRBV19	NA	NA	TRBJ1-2	CASSGATVGDYGYTF	TGTGCCAGTAGCGGTGCTACGGTTGGTGACTATGGCTACACCTTC
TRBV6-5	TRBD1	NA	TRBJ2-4	CASSYTWTGGANIQYF	TGTGCCAGCAGTTACACTTGGACAGGGGGAGCAAACATTCAGTACTTC
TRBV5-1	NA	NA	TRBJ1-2	CASSPPSGTGGGYTF	TGCGCCAGCAGCCCCCCCTCGGGGACCGGGGGAGGCTACACCTTC
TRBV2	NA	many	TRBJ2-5	CASGGETQYF	TGTGCCAGCGGCGGAGAGACCCAGTACTTC
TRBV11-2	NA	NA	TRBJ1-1	CASSLTPLNTEAFF	TGTGCCAGCAGCCTCACTCCATTGAACACTGAAGCTTTCTTT
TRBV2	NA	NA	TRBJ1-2	CASSEGFGGNPGTNYGYTF	TGTGCCAGCAGTGAAGGATTTGGCGGGAACCCGGGGACTAACTATGGCTACACCTTC
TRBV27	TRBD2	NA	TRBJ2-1	CASMGLAIYNEQFF	TGTGCCAGCATGGGACTAGCTATATACAATGAGCAGTTCTTC
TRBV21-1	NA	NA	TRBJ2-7	CASPTATYEQYF	TGTGCCAGCCCCACAGCCACCTACGAGCAGTACTTC
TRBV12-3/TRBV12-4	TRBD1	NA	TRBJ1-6	CASGTGHNSPLHF	TGTGCCAGCGGGACAGGGCATAATTCACCCCTCCACTTT
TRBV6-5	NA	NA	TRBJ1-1	CASRGTLNTEAFF	TGTGCCAGCCGCGGCACCTTGAACACTGAAGCTTTCTTT
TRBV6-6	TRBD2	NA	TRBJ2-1	CASSAPWAGGGNEQFF	TGTGCCAGCAGTGCCCCGTGGGCGGGGGGTGGCAATGAGCAGTTCTTC
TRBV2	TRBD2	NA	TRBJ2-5	CASRRKVGTNLETQYF	TGTGCCAGCAGAAGGAAGGTGGGGACTAATCTAGAGACCCAGTACTTC
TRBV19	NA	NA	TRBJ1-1	CASSFQGTMNTEAFF	TGTGCCAGTAGTTTTCAGGGGACCATGAACACTGAAGCTTTCTTT
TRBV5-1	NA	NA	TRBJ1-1	CASSVGGSTEAFF	TGCGCCAGCAGTGTGGGGGGGAGTACTGAAGCTTTCTTT
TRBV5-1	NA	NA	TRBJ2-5	CASSFDSSNGETQYF	TGCGCCAGCAGCTTTGACAGTTCGAACGGGGAGACCCAGTACTTC
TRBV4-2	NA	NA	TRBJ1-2	CASSQGGESNYGYTF	TGTGCCAGCAGCCAAGGGGGGGAATCAAACTATGGCTACACCTTC
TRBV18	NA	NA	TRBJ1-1	CASSPWTEPMNTEAFF	TGTGCCAGCTCACCCTGGACTGAGCCTATGAACACTGAAGCTTTCTTT
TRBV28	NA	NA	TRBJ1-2	CASSLQSGGYTF	TGTGCCAGCAGTCTCCAATCGGGTGGCTACACCTTC
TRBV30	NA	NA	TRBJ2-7	CAWSLGAGEQYF	TGTGCCTGGAGTTTGGGCGCGGGCGAGCAGTACTTC
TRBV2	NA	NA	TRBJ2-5	CASSVQKETQYF	TGTGCCAGCAGTGTCCAGAAAGAGACCCAGTACTTC
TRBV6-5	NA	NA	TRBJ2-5	CASNPARIQETQYF	TGTGCCAGCAACCCAGCGCGAATCCAAGAGACCCAGTACTTC
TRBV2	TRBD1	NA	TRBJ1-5	CAIRSGTAPNQPQHF	TGTGCCATACGGTCCGGGACAGCCCCCAATCAGCCCCAGCATTTT
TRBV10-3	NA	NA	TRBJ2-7	CAISESPQGLGYEQYF	TGTGCCATCAGTGAGTCACCGCAGGGATTGGGCTACGAGCAGTACTTC
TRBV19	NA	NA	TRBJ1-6	CASSSTAINSPLHF	TGTGCCAGTAGTTCGACAGCCATCAATTCACCCCTCCACTTT
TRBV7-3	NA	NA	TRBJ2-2	CASTPGATTGELFF	TGTGCCAGCACCCCCGGAGCTACCACCGGGGAGCTGTTTTTT
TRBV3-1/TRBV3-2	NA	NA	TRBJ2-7	CASSHQAVLGGNLQYF	TGTGCCAGCAGCCATCAGGCAGTTCTAGGAGGGAATTTGCAGTACTTC
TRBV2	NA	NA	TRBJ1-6	CASSRAGVGDSPLHF	TGTGCCAGCAGCCGAGCAGGGGTCGGTGATTCACCCCTCCACTTT
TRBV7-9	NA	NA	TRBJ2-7	CASSLGAGASSYEQYF	TGTGCCAGCAGCTTAGGGGCAGGGGCGAGCTCCTACGAGCAGTACTTC
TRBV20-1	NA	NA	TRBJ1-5	CSASGQRSNQPQHF	TGCAGTGCTAGTGGGCAGAGGAGCAATCAGCCCCAGCATTTT